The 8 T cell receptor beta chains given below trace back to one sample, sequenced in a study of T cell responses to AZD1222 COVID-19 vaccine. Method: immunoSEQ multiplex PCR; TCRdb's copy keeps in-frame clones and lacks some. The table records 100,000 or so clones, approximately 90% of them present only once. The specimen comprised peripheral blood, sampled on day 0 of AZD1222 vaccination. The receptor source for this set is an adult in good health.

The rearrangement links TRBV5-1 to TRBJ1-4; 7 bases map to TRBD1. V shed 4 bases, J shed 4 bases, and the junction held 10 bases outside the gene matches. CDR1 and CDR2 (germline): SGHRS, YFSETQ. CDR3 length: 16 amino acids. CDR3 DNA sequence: TGCGCCAGCAGCCCCCTTAGGGCAGGGGGTAATGAAAAACTGTTTTTT. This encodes CASSPLRAGGNEKLFF.

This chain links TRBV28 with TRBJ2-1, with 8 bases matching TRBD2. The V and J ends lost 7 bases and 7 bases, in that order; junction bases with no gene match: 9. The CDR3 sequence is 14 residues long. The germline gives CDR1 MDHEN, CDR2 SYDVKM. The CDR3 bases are TGTGCCAGCAAAACGGGAGGGCAGGGTAATGAGCAGTTCTTC. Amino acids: CASKTGGQGNEQFF.

Here the CDR3 reads CASSSPTLAGVGEQFF. CDR3 sequence (DNA): TGTGCCAGTAGTTCCCCCACTCTAGCGGGAGTAGGTGAGCAGTTCTTC. V is TRBV19 and J is TRBJ2-1; 10 bases match TRBD2. Germline loops: CDR1 LNHDA, CDR2 SQIVND (reference sequence). The length of the CDR3 is 16 residues. The V gene end was trimmed by 5 bases and the J gene end by 9 bases; junction bases not matched to a gene: 13.

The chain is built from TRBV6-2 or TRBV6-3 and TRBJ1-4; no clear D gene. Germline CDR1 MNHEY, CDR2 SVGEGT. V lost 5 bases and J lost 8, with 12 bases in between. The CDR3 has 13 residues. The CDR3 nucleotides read TGTGCCAGCAGTGATAGGACTTTAGAAAAACTGTTTTTT. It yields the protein CASSDRTLEKLFF.

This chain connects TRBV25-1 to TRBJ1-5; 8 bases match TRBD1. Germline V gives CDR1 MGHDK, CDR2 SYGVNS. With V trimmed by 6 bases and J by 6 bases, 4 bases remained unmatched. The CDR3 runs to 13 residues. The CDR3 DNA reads TGTGCCAGCAGCAAGGACAGGGCTCAGCCCCAGCATTTT. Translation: CASSKDRAQPQHF.

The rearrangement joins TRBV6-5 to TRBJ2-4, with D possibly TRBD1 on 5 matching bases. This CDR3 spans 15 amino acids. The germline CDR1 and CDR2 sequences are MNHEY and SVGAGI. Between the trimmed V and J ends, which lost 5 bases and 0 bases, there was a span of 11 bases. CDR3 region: CASSPQGLAKNIQYF. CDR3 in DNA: TGTGCCAGCAGTCCGCAGGGTTTAGCCAAAAACATTCAGTACTTC.

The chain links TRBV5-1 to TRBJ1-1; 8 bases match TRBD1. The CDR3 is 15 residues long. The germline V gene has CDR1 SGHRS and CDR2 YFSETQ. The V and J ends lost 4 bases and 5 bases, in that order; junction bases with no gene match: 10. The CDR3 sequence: CASSTDPDRETEAFF. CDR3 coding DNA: TGCGCCAGCAGCACAGACCCGGACAGGGAGACTGAAGCTTTCTTT.

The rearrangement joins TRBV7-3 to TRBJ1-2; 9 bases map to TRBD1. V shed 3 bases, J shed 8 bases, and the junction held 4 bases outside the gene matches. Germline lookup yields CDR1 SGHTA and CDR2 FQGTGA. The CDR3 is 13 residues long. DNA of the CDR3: TGTGCCAGCAGCTTCACAGGGGGCGAGGGCTACACCTTC. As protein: CASSFTGGEGYTF.